This TCR beta chain was found in a study of sequential checkpoint blockade in melanoma. The CDR3 consists of 16 residues. The germline CDR1 and CDR2 sequences are SGHDN and FVKESK. V lost 4 bases and J lost 7; bases outside the gene matches: 12. Only in-frame clones appear in the TCRdb table, and some are missing; sequencing was by immunoSEQ multiplex PCR. This repertoire shows under 15,000 clones, roughly 70% found once; its top ten account for more than 20%. This clone was seen more than once but under ten times. Treatment indicated: randomized to nivolumab then ipilimumab (arm A) or the reverse (arm B).

The source material was CD8+ T cells sorted from blood (inferred from file names), sampled from a patient given nivolumab and ipilimumab in sequence. The clonotype was recovered from a human donor with melanoma. V and J are TRBV14 and TRBJ2-4; TRBD2 matches 8 bases. The CDR3 sequence is CASSLGWVAGTNIQYF. DNA of the CDR3: TGTGCCAGCAGCCTCGGTTGGGTAGCGGGAACGAACATTCAGTACTTC.